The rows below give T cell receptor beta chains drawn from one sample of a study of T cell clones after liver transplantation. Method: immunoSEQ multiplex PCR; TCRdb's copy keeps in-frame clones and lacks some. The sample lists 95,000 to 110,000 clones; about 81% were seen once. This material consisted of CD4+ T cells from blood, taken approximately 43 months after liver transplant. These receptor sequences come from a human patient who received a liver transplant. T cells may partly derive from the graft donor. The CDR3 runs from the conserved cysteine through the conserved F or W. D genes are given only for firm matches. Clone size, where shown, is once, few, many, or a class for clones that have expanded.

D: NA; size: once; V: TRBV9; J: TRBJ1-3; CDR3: CASSVFKGGRAGNTIYF; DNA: TGTGCCAGCAGCGTTTTCAAAGGGGGACGGGCTGGAAACACCATATATTTT
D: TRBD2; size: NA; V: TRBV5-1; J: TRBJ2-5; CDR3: CASIPGGGRETQYF; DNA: TGCGCCAGCATCCCTGGCGGGGGGCGAGAGACCCAGTACTTC
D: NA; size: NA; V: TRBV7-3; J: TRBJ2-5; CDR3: CASSPLGRVVETQYF; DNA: TGTGCCAGCAGCCCCCTGGGCAGGGTGGTAGAGACCCAGTACTTC
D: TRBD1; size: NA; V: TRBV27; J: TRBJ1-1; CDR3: CASSSQGQMNTEAFF; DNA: TGTGCCAGCAGTTCGCAGGGACAGATGAACACTGAAGCTTTCTTT
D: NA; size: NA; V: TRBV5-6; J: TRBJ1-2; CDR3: CASSLYRNRRGDGYTF; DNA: TGTGCCAGCAGCTTGTATCGGAACCGTAGGGGTGATGGCTACACCTTC
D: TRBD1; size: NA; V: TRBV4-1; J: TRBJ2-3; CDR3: CASSKGQGVNTDTQYF; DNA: TGCGCCAGCAGCAAGGGACAGGGGGTGAACACAGATACGCAGTATTTT
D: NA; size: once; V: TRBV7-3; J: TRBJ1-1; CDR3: CASSADSLTAFF; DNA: TGTGCCAGCAGCGCCGATAGTCTGACAGCTTTCTTT
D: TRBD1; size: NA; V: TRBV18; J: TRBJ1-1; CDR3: CASSPPGTGAPGAEAFF; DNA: TGTGCCAGCTCACCCCCCGGGACAGGGGCGCCCGGGGCTGAAGCTTTCTTT
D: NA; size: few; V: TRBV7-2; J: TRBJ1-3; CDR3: CASSLDRAFFSGNTIYF; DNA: TGTGCCAGCAGCTTAGATCGCGCCTTCTTCTCTGGAAACACCATATATTTT
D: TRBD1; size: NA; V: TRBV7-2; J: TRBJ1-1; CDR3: CASSLRQGNTEAFF; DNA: TGTGCCAGCAGCTTAAGACAGGGGAACACTGAAGCTTTCTTT
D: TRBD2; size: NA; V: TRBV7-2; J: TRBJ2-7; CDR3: CASSYIAGASYEQYF; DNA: TGTGCCAGCAGCTACATAGCGGGAGCGTCCTACGAGCAGTACTTC
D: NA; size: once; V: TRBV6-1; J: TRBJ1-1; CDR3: CASRGQGEAFF; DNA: TGTGCCAGCAGAGGCCAGGGAGAAGCTTTCTTT
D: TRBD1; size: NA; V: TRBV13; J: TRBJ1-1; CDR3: CASSLDREDTEAFF; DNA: TGTGCCAGCAGCCTGGACAGGGAGGACACTGAAGCTTTCTTT
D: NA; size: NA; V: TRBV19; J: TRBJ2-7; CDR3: CASSIGGNVYEQYF; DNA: TGTGCCAGTAGTATAGGGGGGAACGTCTACGAGCAGTACTTC
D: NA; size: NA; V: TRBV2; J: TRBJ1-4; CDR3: CASNGRSLATTNEKLFF; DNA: TGTGCCAGCAATGGTCGTAGTCTCGCTACAACTAATGAAAAACTGTTTTTT
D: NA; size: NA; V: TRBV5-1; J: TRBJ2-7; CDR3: CASSSKKGSEQYF; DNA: TGCGCCAGCAGCTCGAAAAAGGGGAGCGAGCAGTACTTC
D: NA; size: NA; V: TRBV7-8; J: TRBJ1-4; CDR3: CASSGQLNEKLFF; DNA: TGTGCCAGCAGCGGGCAGCTTAATGAAAAACTGTTTTTT
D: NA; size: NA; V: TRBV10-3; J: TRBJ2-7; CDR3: CAISEAGLEQYF; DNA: TGTGCCATCAGTGAAGCCGGACTCGAGCAGTACTTC
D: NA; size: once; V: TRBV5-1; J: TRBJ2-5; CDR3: CASSLGGVQETQYF; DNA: TGCGCCAGCAGCTTGGGGGGAGTTCAAGAGACCCAGTACTTC
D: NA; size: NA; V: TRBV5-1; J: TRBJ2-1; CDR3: CASSLAGLINNEQFF; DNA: TGCGCCAGCAGCTTGGCTGGACTGATAAACAATGAGCAGTTCTTC
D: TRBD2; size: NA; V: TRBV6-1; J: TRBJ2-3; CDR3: CASSDGTRGTDTQYF; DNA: TGTGCCAGCAGTGATGGGACTAGGGGGACAGATACGCAGTATTTT
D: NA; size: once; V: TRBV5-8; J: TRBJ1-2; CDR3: CAGSGNYGYTF; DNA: TGTGCCGGATCAGGAAACTATGGCTACACCTTC
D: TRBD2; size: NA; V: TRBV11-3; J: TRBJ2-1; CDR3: CASSLGLAGGFNEQFF; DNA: TGTGCCAGCAGCTTAGGCCTAGCGGGAGGGTTCAATGAGCAGTTCTTC
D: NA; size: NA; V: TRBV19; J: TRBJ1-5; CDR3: CASSTPGPQGPQHF; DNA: TGTGCCAGTAGTACCCCCGGGCCCCAAGGGCCCCAGCATTTT
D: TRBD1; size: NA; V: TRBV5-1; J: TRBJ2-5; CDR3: CASSLRQGARETQYF; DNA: TGCGCCAGCAGCTTAAGACAGGGGGCGAGAGAGACCCAGTACTTC
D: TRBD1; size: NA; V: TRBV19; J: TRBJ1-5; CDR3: CASKSGQGHLNQPQHF; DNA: TGTGCCAGTAAATCGGGACAGGGCCACCTTAATCAGCCCCAGCATTTT
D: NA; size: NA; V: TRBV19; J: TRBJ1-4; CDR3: CASSPRLGRGEKLFF; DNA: TGTGCCAGTAGCCCGAGGTTGGGGCGGGGTGAAAAACTGTTTTTT